Listed here is a single T cell receptor (beta chain). CDR3 length: 12 amino acids. V was trimmed by 4 bases and J by 3 bases, leaving 7 bases between them. Germline CDR1 reads SGHNT; CDR2 reads YYREEE (reference sequence). The data stem from a study of blood T cell repertoires in COVID-19. Some clones are missing from TCRdb's copy, which holds only in-frame ones; the method was immunoSEQ multiplex PCR. The data show over 130,000 clones, approximately 86% seen once. The TCR sequence derives from a man in his 70s with acute or convalescent COVID-19. What was sequenced was peripheral blood. J is TRBJ1-2 and V is TRBV5-4; the D is unclear. CDR3 nucleotide sequence: TGTGCCAGCAGCACCACAGACTATGGCTACACCTTC. The encoded protein is CASSTTDYGYTF.